The next 18 T cell receptor beta chains were all read from a single sample in a study of response to subunit inactivated influenza vaccine. TCRdb reprocessed the RT-PCR reads via MiXCR and lists one record per CDR3 protein. The table has about 500,000 distinct CDR3 sequences, about 15% seen once. This sample comprised CD4+ T cells sorted from PBMCs, obtained around 25 months after vaccination. The receptors were sampled from a man aged 50 to 69 who received an inactivated influenza vaccine.

The CDR3 spells CASSLEGMGQAFF. In DNA, the CDR3 is TGTGCCAGCAGCTTAGAGGGGATGGGGCAAGCTTTCTTT. The chain links TRBV7-9 to TRBJ1-1; D is perhaps TRBD1 (5 bases). The CDR3 has 13 residues. Trimming left V 1 base short and J 9 bases short, with 12 bases between. The V gene's germline CDR1 is SEHNR and CDR2 FQNEAQ (reference sequence).

This clonotype was counted between two and nine times. This sequence joins TRBV7-9 and TRBJ1-2; no clear D gene. There are 14 residues in the CDR3. Germline values: CDR1 SEHNR, CDR2 FQNEAQ (reference sequence). Trimming shortened V by 7 bases and J by 0 bases, and 12 bases separated the two germline ends. CDR3 coding DNA: TGTGCCAGCACCCTGGACCGGCCTAACTATGGCTACACCTTC. It translates to CASTLDRPNYGYTF.

Many counts were recorded for this clonotype. The chain is built from TRBV7-2 and TRBJ2-1, with D possibly being TRBD2 (6 bases). The CDR3 spans 15 residues. The germline gives CDR1 SGHTA, CDR2 FQGNSA. The V and J ends lost 5 bases and 4 bases respectively, with 15 bases between them. In DNA form, the CDR3 reads TGTGCCAGCAGCACCGGGACTTCTTCATACAATGAGCAGTTCTTC. It is translated as CASSTGTSSYNEQFF.

This clonotype was counted a few times. The chain has TRBV20-1 and TRBJ2-1; the D gene is possibly TRBD2 (6 bases). There are 14 residues in the CDR3. Germline-derived CDR1 and CDR2 are DFQATT and SNEGSKA (reference sequence). The V end was cut by 3 bases, the J end by 3 bases, with 12 bases between. DNA of the CDR3: TGCAGTGCTAGGCCCGCGGGAAACTACAATGAGCAGTTCTTC. As protein: CSARPAGNYNEQFF.

A word on this clonotype: Compared with germline, one end of the junction differs, possibly owing to a read error. The chain couples TRBV11-2 to TRBJ2-1, with 11 bases aligning to TRBD2. Germline-derived CDR1 and CDR2 are SGHAT and FQNNGV. The CDR3 is 16 residues long. This CDR3 reads CASSSLSGRAYNEQFF. The CDR3 coding sequence is TGTGCCAGCAGCTCCCTTAGCGGGAGGGCCTATAATGAGCAGTTCTTC.

The CDR3 DNA follows: TGCAGTGCTAGAGACCCTTCTGGGGGTCACGAGCAGTACTTC. It is translated as CSARDPSGGHEQYF. This chain connects TRBV20-1 to TRBJ2-7; D may be TRBD1 or TRBD2 (5 bases each). Trimming left V 0 bases short and J 5 bases short, with 14 bases between. Germline V gives CDR1 DFQATT, CDR2 SNEGSKA (reference sequence). The CDR3 totals 14 residues.

This clonotype turned up a few times. CDR3 protein: CASSPIYFTRVFEQFF. The DNA for the CDR3 is TGTGCCAGCAGCCCCATTTACTTTACGAGAGTCTTTGAGCAGTTCTTC. The V call is TRBV7-9, the J call TRBJ2-1; D gene ambiguous. The CDR3 is 16 residues long. V dropped 5 bases and J dropped 9 bases, with 23 bases sitting between them. Germline values: CDR1 SEHNR, CDR2 FQNEAQ (reference sequence). Using reference TRBV7-9 and TRBJ2-1 for the parts outside the CDR3, the full variable domain is DTGVSQNPRHKITKRGQNVTFRCDPISEHNRLYWYRQTLGQGPEFLTYFQNEAQLEKSRLLSDRFSAERPKGSFSTLEIQRTEQGDSAMYLCASSPIYFTRVFEQFFGPGTRLTVL.

This clonotype turned up a few times. The genes are TRBV29-1 and TRBJ1-1; D not certain. The germline V gene encodes CDR1 SQVTM and CDR2 ANQGSEA. The CDR3 runs 11 residues. V was pared by 4 bases and J by 1 base, with 4 bases between. CDR3: CSVGSNTEAFF. CDR3 sequence (DNA): TGCAGCGTTGGGTCGAACACTGAAGCTTTCTTT.

The chain recombines TRBV12-3 or TRBV12-4 with TRBJ2-5; D is undetermined. The V and J ends lost 1 base and 7 bases respectively, with 7 bases between them. This CDR3 is 12 amino acids long. The CDR3 reads CASSLGGGTQYF. In nucleotides, the CDR3 is TGTGCCAGCAGTTTAGGAGGCGGGACCCAGTACTTC.

The chain recombines TRBV24-1 with TRBJ2-7; no clear D gene. CDR3 size: 13 residues. The V gene lost 5 bases and the J gene lost 5 bases, with 12 bases spanning the gap. Germline V gene lookup returns CDR1 KGHDR and CDR2 SFDVKD. CDR3 DNA sequence: TGTGCCACCAGTGTTCCGCTAACCAACGAGCAGTACTTC. Protein sequence: CATSVPLTNEQYF.

In this sample, this clonotype turned up a few times. The chain couples TRBV3-1 to TRBJ2-3; 7 bases agree with TRBD2. Looked up from germline, CDR1 is LGHDT and CDR2 is YNNKEL (reference sequence). The CDR3 has 13 amino acids. After removal of 1 base from V and 14 bases from J, the junction contained 9 bases not matched to a gene. The CDR3 loop reads CASSQGFGGGRYF. CDR3 coding DNA: TGTGCCAGCAGCCAAGGATTCGGTGGCGGGAGGTATTTT.

There are a few counts of this clonotype. CDR3 sequence reads: CASSQGGVHYNEQFF. For the CDR3, the DNA is TGCGCCAGCAGCCAAGGGGGGGTTCATTACAATGAGCAGTTCTTC. V and J are TRBV4-1 and TRBJ2-1; D is possibly TRBD2 (6 bases). The length of the CDR3 is 15 residues. Germline-derived CDR1 and CDR2 are MGHRA and YSYEKL. Trimming shortened V by 1 base and J by 4 bases, and 11 bases separated the two germline ends.

This clonotype was seen only a few times. V is TRBV5-6 and J is TRBJ2-1; perhaps TRBD2 as D (6 bases). Between the trimmed V and J ends, which lost 2 bases and 12 bases, there was a span of 12 bases. CDR1 SGHDT and CDR2 YYEEEE come from the germline V gene. The CDR3 consists of 12 residues. Here the CDR3 DNA reads TGTGCCAGCAGCTTACGGACTATGGGGCAGTTCTTC. Its translation is CASSLRTMGQFF.

This clonotype was detected many times. This sequence joins TRBV7-8 and TRBJ2-4; tentatively, D is TRBD1 (5 bases). V lost 0 bases and J lost 5, with 23 bases in between. Looked up from germline, CDR1 is SGHVS and CDR2 is FQNEAQ. This CDR3 contains 19 residues. Here the CDR3 reads CASSLARGDSPTYQNIQYF. CDR3 nucleotide sequence: TGTGCCAGCAGCTTAGCGCGAGGAGACAGTCCCACCTACCAAAACATTCAGTACTTC. The full variable domain, completed using reference TRBV7-8 and TRBJ2-4, is GAGVSQSPRYKVAKRGQDVALRCDPISGHVSLFWYQQALGQGPEFLTYFQNEAQLDKSGLPSDRFFAERPEGSVSTLKIQRTQQEDSAVYLCASSLARGDSPTYQNIQYFGAGTRLSVL.

This clonotype was detected a few times. The rearrangement joins TRBV29-1 to TRBJ1-2; TRBD1 agrees at 7 bases. Looked up from germline, CDR1 is SQVTM and CDR2 is ANQGSEA. Trimming cost V 2 bases and J 0 bases; bases outside gene matches: 3. The CDR3 is 14 residues long. The CDR3 protein is CSVEPTGSNYGYTF. CDR3 sequence (DNA): TGCAGCGTTGAACCGACAGGGTCTAACTATGGCTACACCTTC.

The gene calls are TRBV6-5 and TRBJ2-7, with D perhaps TRBD1 (5 bases). This CDR3 is built from 13 residues. V lost 4 bases to trimming and J lost 2 bases, with 9 bases between them. Germline V gives CDR1 MNHEY, CDR2 SVGAGI. The CDR3 nucleotides read TGTGCCAGCAGTTTCAGGGTTACCTACGAGCAGTACTTC. It codes for CASSFRVTYEQYF.

This clonotype was observed a handful of times. The V gene is TRBV4-3, the J gene TRBJ2-3, with TRBD1 identical over 9 bases. From germline, CDR1 is LGHNA and CDR2 YSLEER. V gave up 0 bases and J gave up 1 base; unmatched junction bases: 5. This CDR3 is 17 amino acids long. The CDR3 DNA reads TGCGCCAGCAGCCAAGACCCCGGGACAGGGCGCACAGATACGCAGTATTTT. This sequence encodes CASSQDPGTGRTDTQYF.

The table lists this clonotype with many counts. This chain joins TRBV4-3 and TRBJ2-3, with unresolved D. Per the germline V gene, CDR1 is LGHNA and CDR2 is YSLEER. This CDR3 contains 14 residues. V gave up 3 bases and J gave up 3 bases, with 10 bases separating them. CDR3 loop: CASSQARKTDTQYF. CDR3 DNA: TGCGCCAGCAGCCAGGCTCGGAAAACAGATACGCAGTATTTT.